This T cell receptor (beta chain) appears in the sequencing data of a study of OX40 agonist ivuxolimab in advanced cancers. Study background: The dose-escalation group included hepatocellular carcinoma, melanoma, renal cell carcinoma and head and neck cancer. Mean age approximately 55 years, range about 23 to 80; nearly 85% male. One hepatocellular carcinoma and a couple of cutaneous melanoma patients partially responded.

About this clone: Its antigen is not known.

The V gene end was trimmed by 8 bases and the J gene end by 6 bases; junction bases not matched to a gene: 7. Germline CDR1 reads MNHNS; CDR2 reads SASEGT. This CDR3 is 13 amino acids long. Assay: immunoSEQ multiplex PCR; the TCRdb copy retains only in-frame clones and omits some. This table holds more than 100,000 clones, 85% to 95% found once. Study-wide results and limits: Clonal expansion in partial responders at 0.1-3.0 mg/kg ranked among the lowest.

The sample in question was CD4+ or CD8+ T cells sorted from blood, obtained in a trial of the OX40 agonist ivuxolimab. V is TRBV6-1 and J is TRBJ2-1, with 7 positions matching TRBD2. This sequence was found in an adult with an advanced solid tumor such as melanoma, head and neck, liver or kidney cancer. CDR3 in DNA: TGTGCCAGCGGAACGACTAGCACCAATGAGCAGTTCTTC. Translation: CASGTTSTNEQFF.